This T cell receptor beta chain was captured by sequencing in a study of shared clonotypes between healthy human individuals. In the study overall: Used for every donor were three CD4 naive, three CD4 memory, two CD8 naive and one CD8 memory plate.

The CDR3 is 19 amino acids. With V trimmed by 3 bases and J by 0 bases, 9 bases remained unmatched. Repertoires were generated with immunoSEQ multiplex PCR, while TCRdb's copy carries only in-frame clones and drops some. This table has 2,500,000 or so clones, 90% to 95% appearing once. This chain links TRBV5-3 with TRBJ2-1, with 13 nucleotides matching TRBD2. TRBV5-3 is reported as an ORF; its role is uncertain. This TCR came from a man between 18 and 29 years old in good health. Sample: naive CD4+ T cells sorted from blood. Subset defined: CD45RA+ positively selected. This chain's CDR3 is CARSSRTSGGQSSYNEQFF. CDR3 nucleotide sequence: TGTGCCAGAAGCTCAAGGACTAGCGGGGGCCAGAGCTCCTACAATGAGCAGTTCTTC.